Listed here are 13 T cell receptor beta chains from one sample, sequenced in a study of CD8 T cells in ankylosing spondylitis. TCRdb reprocessed the 5' RACE reads with MiXCR, giving one entry per CDR3 protein. The sample holds just over 350,000 distinct CDR3 sequences, 20% to 25% seen once. Sequencing was done on a sample of blood, either unsorted or a sorted T cell fraction (not recorded which). All receptors derive from a male donor with ankylosing spondylitis or in good health (not recorded which).

This clonotype has more than one count but fewer than ten. CDR3 region: CSVEVGHRAGGADEQFF. The CDR3 DNA sequence: TGCAGCGTTGAAGTGGGGCACAGAGCGGGGGGCGCGGATGAGCAGTTCTTC. The chain carries TRBV29-1 and TRBJ2-1, with 9 bases fitting TRBD2. V trimming: 1 base; J trimming: 8 bases; junction bases outside the gene matches: 15. Per the germline V gene, CDR1 is SQVTM and CDR2 is ANQGSEA. The CDR3 runs 17 residues.

This chain joins TRBV19 and TRBJ2-7; 9 nucleotides line up with TRBD1. Germline-derived CDR1 and CDR2 are LNHDA and SQIVND (reference sequence). CDR3 length equals 17 residues. Unmatched junction bases numbered 22, after V lost 5 bases and J lost 11 bases. CDR3 sequence reads: CASSLGSFKDRGLREYF. In nucleotides, the CDR3 is TGTGCCAGTAGTTTGGGGTCATTTAAGGACAGGGGCTTACGGGAGTACTTC.

In its sample, this clonotype was seen a few times. The rearrangement uses TRBV4-1 and TRBJ2-2; perhaps TRBD1 as D (5 bases). V was cut by 4 bases and J by 1 base, with 10 bases left in between. Germline V gives CDR1 MGHRA, CDR2 YSYEKL. This CDR3 is built from 15 residues. In nucleotides, the CDR3 is TGCGCCAGCAGCCCAAGTCAGGGGAACACCGGGGAGCTGTTTTTT. It specifies CASSPSQGNTGELFF.

The rearrangement links TRBV28 to TRBJ2-5; 9 positions match TRBD1. The CDR3 has 18 residues. Germline CDR1 and CDR2: MDHEN and SYDVKM. Germline trimming cut 5 bases from V and 2 bases from J; bases unmatched to any gene: 15. The CDR3 DNA reads TGTGCCAGCAGTGAAACCGGGACAGGGTTCGTCGAACAAGAGACCCAGTACTTC. This codes for CASSETGTGFVEQETQYF.

V is TRBV6-5 and J is TRBJ2-3, with 11 bases fitting TRBD2. The trim removed 0 bases at V and 8 bases at J, leaving 4 bases unmatched. This CDR3 region has 15 residues. Per germline, CDR1 MNHEY and CDR2 SVGAGI. The DNA of the CDR3 is TGTGCCAGCAGTTACTCCGGTCTAGCGGGGGGTACGCAGTATTTT. This encodes CASSYSGLAGGTQYF.

In this sample, this clonotype turned up a few times. The V gene is TRBV12-3 or TRBV12-4, the J gene TRBJ1-1, with 8 bases that match TRBD1. The length of the CDR3 is 16 residues. V was pared by 6 bases and J by 0 bases, with 9 bases of the junction left unmatched. DNA of the CDR3: TGTGCCAGCAGGGACAGGGTGAACTATTTGAACACTGAAGCTTTCTTT. Translated: CASRDRVNYLNTEAFF.

This clonotype was recorded many times. CDR3 residues: CSVEDQQGTDTQYF. CDR3 nucleotides: TGCAGCGTTGAAGATCAGCAGGGCACAGATACGCAGTATTTT. V gene TRBV29-1 combines with J gene TRBJ2-3, with D uncertain. Germline CDR1 reads SQVTM; CDR2 reads ANQGSEA. The V end lost 0 bases, the J end lost 1 base, and 8 bases lay between the germline ends. CDR3 length: 14 amino acids.

This clonotype has more than one count but fewer than ten. The V call is TRBV20-1, the J call TRBJ2-7; 7 nucleotides match TRBD1. Germline V gene lookup returns CDR1 DFQATT and CDR2 SNEGSKA (reference sequence). The CDR3 consists of 12 residues. V trimming: 6 bases; J trimming: 1 base; junction bases outside the gene matches: 3. CDR3: CSARQGSYEQYF. CDR3 nucleotide sequence: TGCAGTGCACGACAGGGATCCTACGAGCAGTACTTC.

A few counts support this clonotype. The chain employs TRBV30 and TRBJ2-5, with TRBD2 matching over 11 bases. CDR1 and CDR2 (germline): GTSNPN, SVGIG (reference sequence). Trimming cost V 4 bases and J 2 bases; bases outside gene matches: 6. The CDR3 totals 15 residues. The CDR3 coding sequence is TGTGCCTGGACCTGGACTAGCGGGTTTCAAGAGACCCAGTACTTC. Its translation: CAWTWTSGFQETQYF.

There are a few counts of this clonotype. The rearrangement links TRBV7-9 to TRBJ2-1, with 10 bases identical to TRBD2. The trim removed 4 bases at V and 5 bases at J, leaving 5 bases unmatched. CDR1 is SEHNR, CDR2 FQNEAQ, per germline (reference sequence). This CDR3 is 15 amino acids long. CDR3 loop: CASSYRTSGNNEQFF. In nucleotides, the CDR3 is TGTGCCAGCAGCTATAGGACTAGCGGAAACAATGAGCAGTTCTTC.

The genes are TRBV5-4 and TRBJ1-1; TRBD1 might be the D (6 bases). This CDR3 is 14 amino acids long. Trimming shortened V by 4 bases and J by 0 bases, and 10 bases separated the two germline ends. In germline, CDR1 is SGHNT, CDR2 YYREEE (reference sequence). As DNA, the CDR3 is TGTGCCAGCAGCCAGGACAGCATGAACACTGAAGCTTTCTTT. Translating it yields CASSQDSMNTEAFF.

This clonotype was detected a few times. The rearrangement uses TRBV12-3 or TRBV12-4 and TRBJ2-7; TRBD2 is a possible D gene (8 bases). V lost 9 bases and J 3 bases, leaving 18 bases between the germline ends. CDR3 size: 14 residues. CDR3 sequence: CASSGGTALYEQYF. Written as DNA, the CDR3 is TGTGCCAGTTCGGGGGGGACAGCTCTCTACGAGCAGTACTTC.

This clonotype was picked up a small number of times. The rearrangement links TRBV12-3 or TRBV12-4 to TRBJ2-7; D possibly corresponds to TRBD1 (6 bases). Trimming cost V 10 bases and J 1 base, with 14 bases left between them. This CDR3 has 13 amino acids. CDR3 protein: CATRGQSSYEQYF. The CDR3 bases are TGTGCCACCCGAGGACAGTCGTCCTACGAGCAGTACTTC.